The source of this T cell receptor beta chain is a study of cytomegalovirus exposure and HLA in healthy donors. Overall study results and limits: Specificity for CMV antigens was confirmed in vitro for a few of the CMV-associated chains. About 87% or about 30% of the time was how often most TCR beta V segments were productive, according to an earlier analysis. A few V segments could not be told apart, such as TRBV6-2 and TRBV6-3, and were left out.

Points on this clone: Its antigen is undetermined.

Germline V gene data show CDR1 as SGHAT and CDR2 as FQDESV (reference sequence). Deletions cut 2 bases from V and 3 bases from J, with 15 bases between. The CDR3 extends over 16 amino acids. Whereas donors were nominally healthy upon sampling, unrecorded immune exposures were probable. It was with 60 Vbeta and 13 Jbeta primers that the PCR ran. Here immunoSEQ multiplex PCR was the method, and the copy in TCRdb shows in-frame clones only, minus some. The sample yields roughly 110,000 clones, around three quarters seen once. The sequenced sample was PBMCs. The chain links TRBV11-1 to TRBJ2-3; the D gene is possibly TRBD2 (6 bases). This TCR was sampled from a woman aged 18-30 years in good health and CMV-seropositive. The CDR3 region is CASSLTIAEGTDTQYF. Here the CDR3 DNA reads TGTGCCAGCAGCTTAACCATAGCGGAAGGAACAGATACGCAGTATTTT.